Below, 16 T cell receptor beta chains from the same sample are listed, as sequenced in a study of graft-versus-host responses after intestinal transplantation. Data came from immunoSEQ multiplex PCR; TCRdb stores just in-frame clones and leaves some out. The data hold under 100,000 clones, with over 75% observed a single time. The sequencing here drew on PBMCs, taken about 450 days after intestinal transplant. These TCRs come from a human patient who received an intestinal transplant, so some T cells may come from the graft donor.

The chain has TRBV29-1 and TRBJ1-2; D unresolved. V lost 4 bases, J lost 4 bases, and 10 bases lay in between. This CDR3 region has 12 residues. Germline CDR1 and CDR2: SQVTM and ANQGSEA. The chain's CDR3 is CSVGGEVYGYTF. In nucleotides, the CDR3 is TGCAGCGTTGGTGGGGAAGTCTATGGCTACACCTTC.

The J gene is TRBJ1-4, the V gene TRBV2; 7 nucleotides agree with TRBD1. Germline V lookup: CDR1 SNHLY, CDR2 FYNNEI. There are 10 residues in the CDR3. Losses at the gene ends were 10 bases for V and 12 bases for J; bases not matched to a gene: 5. In nucleotides, the CDR3 is TGTGCCACCAGGGGGGCGGAACTGTTTTTT. As protein: CATRGAELFF.

This clone has a handful of counts. The chain links TRBV19 to TRBJ2-3; D call uncertain. CDR1 is LNHDA and CDR2 is SQIVND in the germline V gene (reference sequence). Trimming pared 8 bases from V and 2 bases from J, leaving 8 bases between. The CDR3 has 12 amino acids. The CDR3 reads CASAVITDTQYF. The CDR3 bases are TGTGCCAGTGCGGTGATCACAGATACGCAGTATTTT.

This chain uses TRBV10-3 with TRBJ2-1, with TRBD1 as a possible D gene (6 bases). This CDR3 has 14 amino acids. V was clipped by 3 bases and J by 3 bases, with 9 bases between them. CDR1 and CDR2 (germline): ENHRY, SYGVKD. CDR3 sequence reads: CAISDGGYYNEQFF. The CDR3 nucleotides are TGTGCCATCAGTGATGGGGGCTACTACAATGAGCAGTTCTTC.

The chain recombines TRBV5-1 with TRBJ1-1; TRBD1 might be the D (6 bases). The CDR3 consists of 18 residues. With 4 bases removed from V and 5 bases from J, the gap between germline ends came to 27 bases. Per the germline V gene, CDR1 is SGHRS and CDR2 is YFSETQ. The DNA for the CDR3 is TGCGCCAGCAGCCCCCCACGTCGGGGGGCTTCCCTGAGAACTGAAGCTTTCTTT. This encodes CASSPPRRGASLRTEAFF.

As DNA, the CDR3 is TGTGCCAGCAGCTGGTCGGGGGACTATGGCTACACCTTC. It yields the protein CASSWSGDYGYTF. This rearrangement joins TRBV2 to TRBJ1-2; the D gene is possibly TRBD1 (5 bases). The CDR3 has 13 amino acids. Germline-derived CDR1 and CDR2 are SNHLY and FYNNEI. With 6 bases removed from V and 3 bases from J, the gap between germline ends came to 11 bases.

The V call is TRBV7-8, the J call TRBJ2-1, with D possibly called TRBD1 or TRBD2 (5 bases each). This CDR3 comprises 14 residues. Trimming shortened V by 10 bases and J by 7 bases, and 20 bases separated the two germline ends. In germline, CDR1 is SGHVS, CDR2 FQNEAQ. CDR3 region: CATSGQGHSNEQFF. The CDR3 DNA follows: TGTGCCACCTCGGGGCAGGGCCATTCGAATGAGCAGTTCTTC.

This clone was recorded a few times. V gene TRBV13 combines with J gene TRBJ2-3; the match to TRBD1 covers 10 bases. Germline V lookup: CDR1 PRHDT, CDR2 FYEKMQ (reference sequence). The CDR3 spans 18 residues. V lost 5 bases to trimming and J lost 0 bases; unmatched junction nucleotides: 11. The CDR3 DNA sequence: TGTGCCAGCAGCCCACCACCGGGACAGGGGTACAGCACAGATACGCAGTATTTT. As protein: CASSPPPGQGYSTDTQYF. Based on the CDR3 plus reference TRBV13 and TRBJ2-3, the full variable domain is AAGVIQSPRHLIKEKRETATLKCYPIPRHDTVYWYQQGPGQDPQFLISFYEKMQSDKGSIPDRFSAQQFSDYHSELNMSSLELGDSALYFCASSPPPGQGYSTDTQYFGPGTRLTVL.

The chain carries TRBV9 and TRBJ2-5; no definite D call. The germline V and J ends were trimmed by 3 bases and 7 bases, with 10 bases remaining between them. CDR1 is SGDLS and CDR2 is YYNGEE in the germline V gene. The CDR3 runs 12 residues. CDR3 DNA sequence: TGTGCCAGCAGCGATTCTTTGGGGACCCAGTACTTC. Translating it yields CASSDSLGTQYF.

The chain carries TRBV6-6 and TRBJ2-3; the match to TRBD2 covers 10 bases. With 5 bases clipped from V and 4 bases from J, the junction kept 3 bases outside the gene matches. Germline V gene sequence: CDR1 MNHNY, CDR2 SVGAGI (reference sequence). This CDR3 has 14 residues. The CDR3 protein is CASSSGGVPDTQYF. The CDR3 DNA reads as TGTGCCAGCAGTAGCGGGGGGGTCCCAGATACGCAGTATTTT.

The chain uses TRBV10-3 and TRBJ1-4; 7 bases line up with TRBD1. The germline CDR1 and CDR2 sequences are ENHRY and SYGVKD. There are 14 residues in the CDR3. V lost 8 bases to trimming and J lost 6 bases; unmatched junction nucleotides: 9. The CDR3 DNA follows: TGTGCCATCCGTCGACAGGGTGGAGATGAAAAACTGTTTTTT. As protein: CAIRRQGGDEKLFF.

V and J are TRBV5-1 and TRBJ2-2, with 10 bases lining up with TRBD2. Trimming at V came to 3 bases and at J to 4 bases, leaving 6 bases not matched to a gene. This CDR3 is 16 amino acids long. Germline V gene lookup returns CDR1 SGHRS and CDR2 YFSETQ. CDR3 bases: TGCGCCAGCAGCTGGGGGACTAGCGAGTTCACCGGGGAGCTGTTTTTT. Translating it yields CASSWGTSEFTGELFF.

The chain joins TRBV6-1 to TRBJ1-2; D not resolved. Germline-derived CDR1 and CDR2 are MNHNS and SASEGT. V gave up 7 bases and J gave up 0 bases, with 9 bases separating them. This CDR3 is built from 13 residues. The CDR3 loop is CASKVNSNYGYTF. The CDR3 bases are TGTGCCAGCAAGGTCAATTCTAACTATGGCTACACCTTC.

The CDR3 loop is CASSLVSEAFF. CDR3 nucleotides: TGTGCCAGCAGCTTAGTTTCTGAAGCTTTCTTT. The chain joins TRBV11-2 to TRBJ1-1; D call uncertain. Trimming took 1 base from V and 6 from J, leaving 3 bases between them. Germline V lookup: CDR1 SGHAT, CDR2 FQNNGV. This CDR3 is 11 amino acids long.

This rearrangement joins TRBV18 to TRBJ2-4, with TRBD1 matching over 7 bases. Germline values: CDR1 KGHSH, CDR2 LQKENI. The ends lost 5 bases at V and 8 bases at J; junction bases unmatched: 12. This CDR3 spans 15 amino acids. In DNA form, the CDR3 reads TGTGCCAGCTCAACTCGAACAGGGGTGGTGGACATTCAGTACTTC. Amino acids: CASSTRTGVVDIQYF. Together with reference TRBV18 and TRBJ2-4, the CDR3 gives the full variable domain: NAGVMQNPRHLVRRRGQEARLRCSPMKGHSHVYWYRQLPEEGLKFMVYLQKENIIDESGMPKERFSAEFPKEGPSILRIQQVVRGDSAAYFCASSTRTGVVDIQYFGAGTRLSVL.

This clone appeared a few times. The genes are TRBV6-5 and TRBJ1-2, with D tentatively TRBD1 (6 bases). Trimming stripped 6 bases from V and 4 bases from J, with 15 bases between. The germline V gene has CDR1 MNHEY and CDR2 SVGAGI. The CDR3 is 14 amino acids. CDR3 residues: CASSGGPHFYGYTF. CDR3 nucleotide sequence: TGTGCCAGCAGCGGGGGCCCGCATTTCTATGGCTACACCTTC.